These T cell receptor beta chains were read from a single sample in a study of blood T cell repertoires in COVID-19. Measured with immunoSEQ multiplex PCR; TCRdb has only the in-frame clones, and not every one. Of about 170,000 clones listed, over 70% are singletons. The sequenced sample consisted of PBMCs or T cells enriched from blood (not recorded which). These receptors originate from a woman aged 45-65 years in a cohort exposed to, infected with or recovered from COVID-19 (not recorded which). Each CDR3 is given with its conserved first and last residue. Each record gives: V gene, J gene, D gene, CDR3 protein. D genes are given only for firm matches.

V gene: TRBV9
J gene: TRBJ2-3
D gene: -
CDR3 protein: CASSVIGSWTDTQYF

V gene: TRBV19
J gene: TRBJ2-4
D gene: -
CDR3 protein: CASSTLASINIQYF

V gene: TRBV4-2
J gene: TRBJ2-1
D gene: -
CDR3 protein: CASSQDYPSYNEQFF

V gene: TRBV5-6
J gene: TRBJ2-5
D gene: TRBD1
CDR3 protein: CASSEKQGAETQYF

V gene: TRBV19
J gene: TRBJ1-2
D gene: -
CDR3 protein: CASGSTGHLANYGYTF

V gene: TRBV30
J gene: TRBJ2-4
D gene: -
CDR3 protein: CAWSVLLENIQYF

V gene: TRBV24-1
J gene: TRBJ2-1
D gene: TRBD2
CDR3 protein: CATSDVRLAGTGREQFF

V gene: TRBV5-1
J gene: TRBJ2-5
D gene: TRBD2
CDR3 protein: CASSYGGLEETQYF

V gene: TRBV4-2
J gene: TRBJ2-1
D gene: -
CDR3 protein: CASSQVASTSYNEQFF

V gene: TRBV28
J gene: TRBJ2-7
D gene: TRBD1
CDR3 protein: CASTGQGAREQYF

V gene: TRBV30
J gene: TRBJ1-5
D gene: -
CDR3 protein: CAWTTDSNQPQHF

V gene: TRBV7-8
J gene: TRBJ2-1
D gene: TRBD2
CDR3 protein: CASSKGLANSYNEQFF

V gene: TRBV28
J gene: TRBJ1-5
D gene: -
CDR3 protein: CASSLERYSNQPQHF

V gene: TRBV28
J gene: TRBJ1-2
D gene: -
CDR3 protein: CASSLSTGGFNYGYTF

V gene: TRBV6-5
J gene: TRBJ1-5
D gene: -
CDR3 protein: CASSNTGPNQPQHF

V gene: TRBV28
J gene: TRBJ2-5
D gene: -
CDR3 protein: CASSSTVSAQYF

V gene: TRBV12-5
J gene: TRBJ2-1
D gene: TRBD1
CDR3 protein: CASVPGQGYNEQFF

V gene: TRBV5-4
J gene: TRBJ2-7
D gene: TRBD2
CDR3 protein: CASSLDLAGDEQYF

V gene: TRBV28
J gene: TRBJ2-3
D gene: -
CDR3 protein: CASSAALAASTDTQYF

V gene: TRBV5-1
J gene: TRBJ2-4
D gene: -
CDR3 protein: CASSLVSDGNIQYF

V gene: TRBV7-8
J gene: TRBJ1-4
D gene: -
CDR3 protein: CASSPRPSQGTNEKLFF

V gene: TRBV7-2
J gene: TRBJ2-6
D gene: -
CDR3 protein: CASSPRGSGANVLTF

V gene: TRBV11-2
J gene: TRBJ2-2
D gene: -
CDR3 protein: CASSLVVGAGELFF

V gene: TRBV28
J gene: TRBJ2-5
D gene: TRBD1
CDR3 protein: CASSLSGGARTTQYF

V gene: TRBV27
J gene: TRBJ2-1
D gene: TRBD1
CDR3 protein: CASSQGRDRGYKGEQFF

V gene: TRBV3-1/TRBV3-2
J gene: TRBJ2-5
D gene: TRBD2
CDR3 protein: CASSLGLAVYF

V gene: TRBV5-1
J gene: TRBJ1-4
D gene: -
CDR3 protein: CASSLVQGEKLFF

V gene: TRBV29-1
J gene: TRBJ2-5
D gene: TRBD2
CDR3 protein: CSVETSGGETQYF

V gene: TRBV7-6
J gene: TRBJ1-6
D gene: -
CDR3 protein: CASSLEVGGRANSPLHF

V gene: TRBV5-8
J gene: TRBJ2-3
D gene: -
CDR3 protein: CASSLTGGGSGDTQYF

V gene: TRBV19
J gene: TRBJ2-1
D gene: -
CDR3 protein: CASSIGSELNEQFF

V gene: TRBV3-1/TRBV3-2
J gene: TRBJ1-4
D gene: -
CDR3 protein: CASSQRTVDEKLFF

V gene: TRBV5-1
J gene: TRBJ2-3
D gene: TRBD1
CDR3 protein: CASSFGTGTDTQYF

V gene: TRBV5-4
J gene: TRBJ2-7
D gene: TRBD2
CDR3 protein: CASSFKQAGLGNEQYF

V gene: TRBV27
J gene: TRBJ1-1
D gene: TRBD1
CDR3 protein: CASTSGGFTEAFF

V gene: TRBV28
J gene: TRBJ1-1
D gene: -
CDR3 protein: CASSPDREAFF

V gene: TRBV5-4
J gene: TRBJ2-2
D gene: TRBD1
CDR3 protein: CASSLTGVNTGELFF

V gene: TRBV3-1/TRBV3-2
J gene: TRBJ1-4
D gene: -
CDR3 protein: CASSLSHASTNEKLFF

V gene: TRBV2
J gene: TRBJ2-5
D gene: -
CDR3 protein: CASSPESDSLQETQYF

V gene: TRBV5-5
J gene: TRBJ1-2
D gene: -
CDR3 protein: CASSFTGSGDGYTF

V gene: TRBV15
J gene: TRBJ1-2
D gene: -
CDR3 protein: CATKDRSGPYGYTF

V gene: TRBV19
J gene: TRBJ2-7
D gene: TRBD1
CDR3 protein: CASSIALGRGRFGQYF

V gene: TRBV19
J gene: TRBJ2-1
D gene: TRBD2
CDR3 protein: CASSITGTSGRVSNEQFF

V gene: TRBV5-8
J gene: TRBJ2-3
D gene: -
CDR3 protein: CASSGVRDTRRDTQYF

V gene: TRBV11-2
J gene: TRBJ1-5
D gene: -
CDR3 protein: CASSLQGTGQPQHF

V gene: TRBV15
J gene: TRBJ2-3
D gene: TRBD1
CDR3 protein: CATGRTGSTDTQYF

V gene: TRBV24-1
J gene: TRBJ2-1
D gene: TRBD1
CDR3 protein: CATSDPGQGGYNEQFF

V gene: TRBV5-6
J gene: TRBJ2-4
D gene: -
CDR3 protein: CASSVDRTKNIQYF

V gene: TRBV9
J gene: TRBJ2-7
D gene: TRBD2
CDR3 protein: CASSSGTSGVGSSYEQYF

V gene: TRBV27
J gene: TRBJ1-6
D gene: -
CDR3 protein: CASRLWAGSYNSPLHF

V gene: TRBV2
J gene: TRBJ2-1
D gene: TRBD1
CDR3 protein: CASRGDRGNEQFF

V gene: TRBV7-3
J gene: TRBJ2-1
D gene: -
CDR3 protein: CASSLSLGLYNEQFF

V gene: TRBV7-2
J gene: TRBJ1-6
D gene: -
CDR3 protein: CASSYQSSYPGVNSPLHF

V gene: TRBV5-1
J gene: TRBJ1-2
D gene: TRBD1
CDR3 protein: CASSLLGTVPTF

V gene: TRBV29-1
J gene: TRBJ2-5
D gene: -
CDR3 protein: CSVYPDFFGTQYF

V gene: TRBV12-3/TRBV12-4
J gene: TRBJ2-1
D gene: -
CDR3 protein: CASTLLLRNEQFF

V gene: TRBV28
J gene: TRBJ1-2
D gene: -
CDR3 protein: CASSSLDRIYRNGYTF